What follows is one T cell receptor beta chain and its context. The antigen remains unidentified. The CDR3 is made up of 11 amino acids. V was pared by 6 bases and J by 5 bases, with 5 bases between. Per germline, CDR1 LGHNT and CDR2 FRNRAP. Deep was the level used in running the assay. Around 32,000 T cell genomes, or around 0.3 ug DNA, went into unsorted PBMC replicate PCRs. Clones were read by immunoSEQ multiplex PCR, and TCRdb kept only the in-frame ones, dropping some. The sample includes hundreds of thousands of clones, roughly four fifths seen only once; the top ten take around 12%. The record originates from a study of shared clonotypes between healthy human individuals. Study-level findings and limits: The sampled material consisted only of blood, and tissue repertoires are likely to differ. Clonotype sharing levels among donors were expected to vary with sequencing depth.

The chain combines TRBV12-5 with TRBJ2-1, with no clear D. Specimen: PBMCs. This sequence originates from a woman in her thirties or forties in good health. Some clones in this sample may be carry-over from other donors' samples. CDR3 nucleotides: TGTGCTAGTGGCATTAACAATGAGCAGTTCTTC. Amino acids: CASGINNEQFF.